A single sample gave rise to the 27 T cell receptor beta chains below, sequenced in a study of cytomegalovirus exposure and HLA in healthy donors. The PCR employed 60 Vbeta primers together with 13 Jbeta primers. Method: immunoSEQ multiplex PCR; TCRdb's copy keeps in-frame clones and lacks some. The sample holds some 200,000 clones. The sequenced material came from PBMCs. The receptors were sampled from a girl aged 2 to 10 in good health and CMV-seropositive.

V gene TRBV7-2 combines with J gene TRBJ1-1; D is ambiguous. V was cut by 5 bases and J by 0 bases, with 4 bases left in between. This CDR3 is built from 12 residues. Germline CDR1 reads SGHTA; CDR2 reads FQGNSA. In nucleotides, the CDR3 is TGTGCCAGCAGCACAGTGAACACTGAAGCTTTCTTT. Protein: CASSTVNTEAFF.

This chain connects TRBV18 to TRBJ1-5; possibly TRBD1 for D (5 bases). Germline values: CDR1 KGHSH, CDR2 LQKENI. Trimming removed 1 base from V and 5 bases from J, with 9 bases in between. This CDR3 is built from 14 residues. The CDR3 DNA reads as TGTGCCAGCTCACCACGGGACTCAGATCAGCCCCAGCATTTT. This sequence encodes CASSPRDSDQPQHF.

The chain has TRBV15 and TRBJ1-1, with TRBD1 as a possible D gene (5 bases). Germline V gene data show CDR1 as LNHNV and CDR2 as YYDKDF (reference sequence). The CDR3 length is 16 residues. V lost 0 bases to trimming and J lost 0 bases, with 11 bases between them. CDR3 in amino acids: CATSREGGILNTEAFF. As DNA, the CDR3 is TGTGCCACCAGCAGAGAGGGGGGGATTCTGAACACTGAAGCTTTCTTT.

This chain links TRBV19 with TRBJ1-5, with TRBD1 matching 10 bases. The CDR3 runs to 15 residues. V gave up 7 bases and J gave up 6 bases; unmatched junction bases: 9. Per germline, CDR1 LNHDA and CDR2 SQIVND (reference sequence). The CDR3 reads CASTAKGQGFQPQHF. The CDR3 DNA is TGTGCCAGTACCGCTAAGGGACAGGGGTTTCAGCCCCAGCATTTT.

The chain joins TRBV6-5 to TRBJ1-4, with D hard to call. The V and J ends lost 3 bases and 10 bases respectively, with 9 bases between them. Germline lookup yields CDR1 MNHEY and CDR2 SVGAGI. There are 12 residues in the CDR3. The CDR3 coding sequence is TGTGCCAGCAGTTATACGAGTGGAAAACTGTTTTTT. It codes for CASSYTSGKLFF.

The V gene is TRBV7-3, the J gene TRBJ2-1; 11 nucleotides match TRBD2. The CDR3 is 17 residues long. The trim removed 6 bases at V and 6 bases at J, leaving 13 bases unmatched. Germline CDR1 reads SGHTA; CDR2 reads FQGTGA. The CDR3 coding sequence is TGTGCCAGCAGTCGGGGACTAGCGGTGCAGGGCCCCAATGAGCAGTTCTTC. Protein: CASSRGLAVQGPNEQFF.

This chain joins TRBV27 and TRBJ2-7, with D unclear. This CDR3 is 15 amino acids long. Trimming stripped 2 bases from V and 2 bases from J, with 13 bases between. Germline CDR1 reads MNHEY; CDR2 reads SMNVEV (reference sequence). CDR3 sequence: CASSLQVPPAYEQYF. CDR3 DNA: TGTGCCAGCAGTTTACAGGTCCCTCCAGCCTACGAGCAGTACTTC.

The chain uses TRBV14 and TRBJ1-1, with D possibly being TRBD1 (5 bases). Germline loops: CDR1 SGHDN, CDR2 FVKESK. The V end lost 3 bases, the J end lost 1 base, and 9 bases lay between the germline ends. The CDR3 spans 14 residues. CDR3 in DNA: TGTGCCAGCAGCCACAAGGGGTGGAACACTGAAGCTTTCTTT. This encodes CASSHKGWNTEAFF.

This CDR3 reads CAISRPGGTDTQYF. CDR3 DNA: TGTGCCATCAGCCGCCCCGGGGGCACAGATACGCAGTATTTT. The rearrangement uses TRBV10-3 and TRBJ2-3, with D possibly matching TRBD2 (5 bases). The CDR3 sequence is 14 residues long. Trimming pared 6 bases from V and 1 base from J, leaving 11 bases between. CDR1 and CDR2 (germline): ENHRY, SYGVKD.

The chain has TRBV19 and TRBJ1-2; 9 bases are a match to TRBD1. The J segment lost 3 bases and the V segment lost 7 bases, leaving 3 bases of the junction unmatched. Germline CDR1 reads LNHDA; CDR2 reads SQIVND (reference sequence). This CDR3 comprises 13 residues. The CDR3 DNA sequence: TGTGCCAGTACTTGGACAGGGGACTATGGCTACACCTTC. Translated: CASTWTGDYGYTF.

V usage is TRBV28 and J usage is TRBJ1-2, with TRBD1 identical over 9 bases. The CDR3 sequence is 14 residues long. Germline V gene lookup returns CDR1 MDHEN and CDR2 SYDVKM. With V trimmed by 3 bases and J by 5 bases, 4 bases remained unmatched. The CDR3 loop is CASSLTGGTYGYTF. The CDR3, as DNA: TGTGCCAGCAGTTTGACAGGGGGTACGTATGGCTACACCTTC.

The chain employs TRBV28 and TRBJ2-7; TRBD1 matches 7 bases. V lost 5 bases and J lost 9; bases outside the gene matches: 13. The CDR3 has 14 residues. Germline V CDR1 and CDR2: MDHEN, SYDVKM. CDR3 coding DNA: TGTGCCAGCAGTCGCCGGGACAGACCTCTGGGGCAGTACTTC. As protein: CASSRRDRPLGQYF. Combining the CDR3 with reference TRBV28 and TRBJ2-7 gives the whole variable domain DVKVTQSSRYLVKRTGEKVFLECVQDMDHENMFWYRQDPGLGLRLIYFSYDVKMKEKGDIPEGYSVSREKKERFSLILESASTNQTSMYLCASSRRDRPLGQYFGPGTRLTVT.

The rearrangement uses TRBV18 and TRBJ2-7; 9 positions match TRBD1. Germline-derived CDR1 and CDR2 are KGHSH and LQKENI. The trim removed 5 bases at V and 1 base at J, leaving 9 bases unmatched. The CDR3 spans 16 residues. This CDR3 is CASSVNSGTGSYEQYF. In DNA form, the CDR3 reads TGTGCCAGCTCAGTTAACTCCGGGACAGGGTCCTACGAGCAGTACTTC.

This sequence joins TRBV5-6 and TRBJ1-1; D is uncertain. V gave up 4 bases and J gave up 6 bases, with 13 bases separating them. Germline V gene sequence: CDR1 SGHDT, CDR2 YYEEEE. This CDR3 contains 13 residues. The DNA of the CDR3 is TGTGCCAGCAGCCCGGCGGCTCGGGCTGAAGCTTTCTTT. It is translated as CASSPAARAEAFF.

This chain joins TRBV2 and TRBJ2-2; 7 positions match TRBD1. Germline loops: CDR1 SNHLY, CDR2 FYNNEI. The CDR3 totals 16 residues. The V and J ends lost 2 bases and 5 bases, in that order; junction bases with no gene match: 8. CDR3 DNA: TGTGCCAGCAGTGAACCGAGGGGGCGAGGGACCGGGGAGCTGTTTTTT. Its translation: CASSEPRGRGTGELFF.

The J gene is TRBJ2-7, the V gene TRBV28; D may be TRBD2 (6 bases). The CDR3 covers 15 residues. Germline values: CDR1 MDHEN, CDR2 SYDVKM. V was cut by 3 bases and J by 0 bases, with 12 bases left in between. CDR3 nucleotides: TGTGCCAGCAGTTTCGCGCGGGAAGACTCCTACGAGCAGTACTTC. Protein product: CASSFAREDSYEQYF.

The V call is TRBV5-1, the J call TRBJ2-5, with TRBD2 matching 7 bases. Germline-derived CDR1 and CDR2 are SGHRS and YFSETQ. Trimming at V came to 3 bases and at J to 4 bases, leaving 9 bases not matched to a gene. The CDR3 runs 15 residues. This chain's CDR3 is CASSSAGAGLETQYF. The CDR3 coding sequence is TGCGCCAGCAGCTCCGCGGGAGCCGGATTAGAGACCCAGTACTTC.

This chain links TRBV18 with TRBJ1-1; 9 bases agree with TRBD1. This CDR3 comprises 16 residues. J was trimmed by 1 base and V by 3 bases; bases with no gene match: 6. Germline V gene lookup returns CDR1 KGHSH and CDR2 LQKENI. The CDR3 reads CASSPLQGATNTEAFF. CDR3 DNA sequence: TGTGCCAGCTCACCCCTACAGGGGGCGACGAACACTGAAGCTTTCTTT.

The rearrangement joins TRBV28 to TRBJ2-7; TRBD1 agrees at 9 bases. The CDR3 runs 13 residues. The germline V gene has CDR1 MDHEN and CDR2 SYDVKM. The trim removed 6 bases at V and 3 bases at J, leaving 3 bases unmatched. The DNA of the CDR3 is TGTGCCAGCAGCCGACAGGGGGGCTACGAGCAGTACTTC. Residues: CASSRQGGYEQYF.

The chain carries TRBV7-2 and TRBJ2-1; D not resolved. The V end was cut by 5 bases, the J end by 5 bases, with 7 bases between. The CDR3 consists of 12 residues. Looked up from germline, CDR1 is SGHTA and CDR2 is FQGNSA. The CDR3 nucleotides read TGTGCCAGCAGCCCTCCTGACAATGAGCAGTTCTTC. Amino acids: CASSPPDNEQFF.

The rearrangement joins TRBV2 to TRBJ2-5; no clear D gene. The V and J ends lost 5 bases and 5 bases respectively, with 12 bases between them. Germline loops: CDR1 SNHLY, CDR2 FYNNEI. The CDR3 is 13 amino acids. The CDR3: CASSLRSGETQYF. The CDR3 DNA follows: TGTGCCAGCAGTCTCCGCTCCGGTGAGACCCAGTACTTC.

The chain joins TRBV5-1 to TRBJ2-5; 7 nucleotides align to TRBD2. This CDR3 comprises 15 residues. CDR1 is SGHRS and CDR2 is YFSETQ in the germline V gene. J was trimmed by 5 bases and V by 0 bases; bases with no gene match: 7. The CDR3 DNA is TGCGCCAGCAGCTTGGAGAGGACTAGTTACGAGACCCAGTACTTC. Protein product: CASSLERTSYETQYF.

This chain connects TRBV28 to TRBJ2-1; the D gene is possibly TRBD2 (6 bases). The ends were cut back, 8 bases at V and 0 bases at J, with 8 bases in the middle. The CDR3 is 13 amino acids. Germline V gene data show CDR1 as MDHEN and CDR2 as SYDVKM. The CDR3 DNA follows: TGTGCCAGCGGAGGGAGCTCCTACAATGAGCAGTTCTTC. This sequence encodes CASGGSSYNEQFF. Complete variable domain (other parts from reference TRBV28 and TRBJ2-1): DVKVTQSSRYLVKRTGEKVFLECVQDMDHENMFWYRQDPGLGLRLIYFSYDVKMKEKGDIPEGYSVSREKKERFSLILESASTNQTSMYLCASGGSSYNEQFFGPGTRLTVL.

The chain couples TRBV5-1 to TRBJ2-3; 11 nucleotides align to TRBD2. The length of the CDR3 is 16 residues. Germline lookup yields CDR1 SGHRS and CDR2 YFSETQ. The ends lost 4 bases at V and 4 bases at J; junction bases unmatched: 8. CDR3 in DNA: TGCGCCAGCAGCGGGAAGACTAGCGGGATTGCAGATACGCAGTATTTT. It encodes CASSGKTSGIADTQYF.

The chain couples TRBV10-1 to TRBJ2-5, with 7 nucleotides matching TRBD2. V shed 4 bases and J 7 bases; nucleotides not matched to a gene: 9. The CDR3 extends over 14 amino acids. The germline CDR1 and CDR2 sequences are WNHNN and SYGVQD (reference sequence). CDR3 loop: CASSARLAGWTQYF. Written as DNA, the CDR3 is TGCGCCAGCAGTGCTAGACTAGCAGGATGGACCCAGTACTTC.

This chain uses TRBV4-1 with TRBJ2-1, with 7 bases lining up with TRBD2. The CDR3 consists of 15 residues. Trimming at V came to 4 bases and at J to 6 bases, leaving 9 bases not matched to a gene. CDR1 is MGHRA and CDR2 is YSYEKL in the germline V gene. The CDR3 sequence: CASSLGRDSLNEQFF. The CDR3 coding sequence is TGCGCCAGCAGCCTTGGGAGGGACTCCCTCAATGAGCAGTTCTTC.

This chain joins TRBV7-8 and TRBJ1-6; no definite D call. Looked up from germline, CDR1 is SGHVS and CDR2 is FQNEAQ. CDR3 size: 16 residues. Trimming stripped 1 base from V and 0 bases from J, with 7 bases between. The CDR3 bases are TGTGCCAGCAGCTTAGTCGGGAGCTCCTATAATTCACCCCTCCACTTT. The encoded protein is CASSLVGSSYNSPLHF.